This TCR beta chain stems from a study of regulatory T cells in long-lasting Graves disease. Findings of the study overall: Patients with persistent Graves' had lower TCR diversity than newly diagnosed patients. Favoring TRBV28, TRBJ1-2 and TRBJ2-5 was a feature seen in persistent disease.

The time point was: newly diagnosed GD, antithyroid drugs for less than 3 months. Generation of the TCR library employed RNA extracted from PBMCs. This clonotype was counted ten times or more. What it binds is not known. The germline V gene encodes CDR1 SGHAT and CDR2 FQNNGV. Trimming took 5 bases from V and 5 from J; bases not matched to a gene: 3. This CDR3 comprises 15 residues. Relying on iRepertoire HTBI primers and Arm-PCR of CDR3 regions, the team built TCR beta libraries. TCRdb used MiXCR to reprocess the multiplex PCR reads, holding one entry per CDR3 protein. The table has over 400,000 distinct CDR3 sequences, 13% to 15% seen once. The same sample was also studied in work on T cells in Graves' hyperthyroidism and ophthalmopathy. That study adds: Using 13 V-J features, a model discriminated ophthalmopathy from stable hyperthyroidism. Ophthalmopathy, which appeared later, was predicted by the model a median approximately 6.7 months before onset.

The sample was peripheral blood mononuclear cells (PBMCs), taken at new diagnosis, from a patient treated with antithyroid drugs. This clonotype was obtained from a woman aged 45-60 years with Graves disease. The chain uses TRBV11-2 and TRBJ2-1, with 13 bases identical to TRBD2. The CDR3 is CASSGGTSGNNEQFF. For the CDR3, the DNA is TGTGCCAGCAGCGGAGGGACTAGCGGGAACAATGAGCAGTTCTTC. Full variable domain (missing parts from reference TRBV11-2 and TRBJ2-1): EAGVAQSPRYKIIEKRQSVAFWCNPISGHATLYWYQQILGQGPKLLIQFQNNGVVDDSQLPKDRFSAERLKGVDSTLKIQPAKLEDSAVYLCASSGGTSGNNEQFFGPGTRLTVL.